This TCR beta chain is from a study of CD8 T cells in ankylosing spondylitis. Making use of molecular barcodes, quantitative 5'-RACE generated TCR beta libraries. TCRdb processed the 5' RACE reads anew with MiXCR; each CDR3 protein has one entry. The sample holds more than 300,000 distinct CDR3 sequences, roughly 10% seen once. This clonotype was recorded a few times. The target antigen is unknown. Points from the study as a whole: Clones tied to disease were said to be significantly enriched in matched ankylosing spondylitis synovial fluid. Made up of eight or nine highly homologous variants, a TCR beta motif appeared characteristic of ankylosing spondylitis blood.

This clonotype was sampled from a female donor with ankylosing spondylitis or in good health (not recorded which). The sequenced material came from blood, either unsorted or a sorted T cell fraction (not recorded which).

CDR3 DNA: TGTGCCAGCAGCTTAGAACAACCTCCTGGACACGAGCAGTACTTC. It is translated as CASSLEQPPGHEQYF. The chain joins TRBV11-2 to TRBJ2-7; no firm D call. Between the trimmed V and J ends, which lost 0 bases and 5 bases, there was a span of 14 bases. The CDR3 covers 15 residues. CDR1 is SGHAT, CDR2 FQNNGV, per germline.